Listed below are T cell receptor beta chains from one sample, sequenced in a study of cytomegalovirus exposure and HLA in healthy donors. Using immunoSEQ multiplex PCR, the repertoire was profiled, and TCRdb retains in-frame clones only, with some absent. The sample lists about 190,000 clones, roughly 84% occurring once. Specimen: PBMCs. The receptors derive from a boy aged 2 to 10 in good health and CMV-seronegative. CDR3s include the opening cysteine and the closing phenylalanine or tryptophan. Fields, in order: J gene, V gene, D gene, CDR3 protein. The D gene is left open where the match is weak.

j_call: TRBJ2-1
v_call: TRBV5-1
d_call: TRBD2
cdr3_aa: CASSFRTSGNNEQFF

j_call: TRBJ1-1
v_call: TRBV27
d_call: TRBD1
cdr3_aa: CASSLRTGRPMNTEAFF

j_call: TRBJ2-7
v_call: TRBV7-2
d_call: -
cdr3_aa: CASSLVAGEYAYEQYF

j_call: TRBJ2-7
v_call: TRBV10-3
d_call: TRBD1
cdr3_aa: CAISEVDRSHEQYF

j_call: TRBJ1-4
v_call: TRBV6-5
d_call: TRBD1
cdr3_aa: CASRSTGGKLFF

j_call: TRBJ2-3
v_call: TRBV7-8
d_call: TRBD1
cdr3_aa: CASSGRGTGVYGTDTQYF

j_call: TRBJ2-1
v_call: TRBV6-5
d_call: TRBD2
cdr3_aa: CASSSQGLAGRNEQFF

j_call: TRBJ2-2
v_call: TRBV11-2
d_call: -
cdr3_aa: CASSLDRVSGELFF

j_call: TRBJ2-5
v_call: TRBV11-2
d_call: TRBD2
cdr3_aa: CASSSLSGAYPTQYF

j_call: TRBJ2-1
v_call: TRBV6-5
d_call: -
cdr3_aa: CASSDSYNEQFF

j_call: TRBJ2-1
v_call: TRBV19
d_call: TRBD2
cdr3_aa: CASSITSGRLWNEQFF

j_call: TRBJ1-6
v_call: TRBV30
d_call: -
cdr3_aa: CAWMAGIGGNSPLHF

j_call: TRBJ1-1
v_call: TRBV19
d_call: -
cdr3_aa: CASSIDRGTEAFF

j_call: TRBJ1-4
v_call: TRBV5-1
d_call: TRBD1
cdr3_aa: CASSRQGEDEKLFF